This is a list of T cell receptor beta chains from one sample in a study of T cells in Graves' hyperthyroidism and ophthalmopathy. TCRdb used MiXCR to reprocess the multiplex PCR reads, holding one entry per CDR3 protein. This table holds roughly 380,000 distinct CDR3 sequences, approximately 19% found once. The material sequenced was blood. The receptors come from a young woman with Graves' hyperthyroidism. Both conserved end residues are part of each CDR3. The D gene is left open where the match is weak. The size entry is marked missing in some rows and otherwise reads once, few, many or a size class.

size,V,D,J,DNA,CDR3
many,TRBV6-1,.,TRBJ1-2,TGTGCCAGCAGTGCTAGGACAGAGATTAACTATGGCTACACCTTC,CASSARTEINYGYTF
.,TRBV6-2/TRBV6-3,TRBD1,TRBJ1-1,TGTGCCAGCAGTTACGGGACAGACCTACGGGTGAACACTGAAGCTTTCTTT,CASSYGTDLRVNTEAFF
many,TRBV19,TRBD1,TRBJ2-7,TGTGCCAGTAGTATAGCTGGACAGGGCTCCTACGAGCAGTACTTC,CASSIAGQGSYEQYF
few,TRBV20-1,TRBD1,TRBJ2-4,TGCAGTGCCCGTACAGGGGGTTACAAAAACATTCAGTACTTC,CSARTGGYKNIQYF
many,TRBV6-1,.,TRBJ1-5,TGTGCCAGCAGTGCCGGACCCAATCAGCCCCAGCATTTT,CASSAGPNQPQHF
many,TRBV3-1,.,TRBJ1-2,TGTGCCAGCAGCGGAAGACAGGACAATGGCTACACCTTC,CASSGRQDNGYTF
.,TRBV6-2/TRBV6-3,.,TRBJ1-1,TGTGCCAGCAGTTCCGCGGGGGTGTACACTGAAGCTTTCTTT,CASSSAGVYTEAFF
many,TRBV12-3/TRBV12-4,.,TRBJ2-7,TGTGCCAGCAGCGACCCGGAGGCTGACTACGAGCAGTACTTC,CASSDPEADYEQYF
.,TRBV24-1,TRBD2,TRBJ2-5,TGTGCCACCAGTGATTTACTAGCGGGAGGAGAGACCCAGTACTTC,CATSDLLAGGETQYF
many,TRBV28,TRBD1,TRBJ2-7,TGTGCCAGCTTCGAAAGTTGGGACAGGGCTTCCTACGAGCAGTACTTC,CASFESWDRASYEQYF
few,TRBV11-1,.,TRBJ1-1,TGTGCCAGCAGCCCGGGCGGGCTCATGAACACTGAAGCTTGCTTT,CASSPGGLMNTEACF
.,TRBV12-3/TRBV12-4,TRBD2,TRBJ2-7,TGTGCCAGCAGGAACTCGGGGGGGCGTATCGGCGAGCAGTACTTC,CASRNSGGRIGEQYF
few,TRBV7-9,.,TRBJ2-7,TGTGCCAGCAGCCGGGGGTTCGGTCACGAGCAGTACTTC,CASSRGFGHEQYF
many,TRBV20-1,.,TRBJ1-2,TGCAGTGCTAGAGGCGAGTATAGCTACACCTTC,CSARGEYSYTF
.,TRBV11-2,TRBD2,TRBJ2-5,TGTGCCAGCAACCCCGCCAAGACTAGCTACCCTCCCCAAGAGACCCAGTACTTC,CASNPAKTSYPPQETQYF
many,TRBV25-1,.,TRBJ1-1,TGTGCCAGCAGTCCTCGGACCTGGGACACTGAAGCTTTCTTT,CASSPRTWDTEAFF
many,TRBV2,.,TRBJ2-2,TGTGCCAGCAGTGACCAGCCCCTTGACTACACCGGGGAGCTGTTTTTT,CASSDQPLDYTGELFF
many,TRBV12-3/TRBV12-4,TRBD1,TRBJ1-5,TGTGCCAGCAGCCACAGGGGGGAGGTCAATCAGCCCCAGCATTTT,CASSHRGEVNQPQHF
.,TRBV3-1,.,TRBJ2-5,TGTGCCAGCAGCCAAGAGGGCAGTTACCTCCAAGAGACCCAGTACTTC,CASSQEGSYLQETQYF
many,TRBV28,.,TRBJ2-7,TGTGCCAGCAGCCGGCCCGGGGACCGACCTTACGAGCAGTACTTC,CASSRPGDRPYEQYF
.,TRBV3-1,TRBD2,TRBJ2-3,TGTGCCAGCAGCCCTCGGGGGGCAGATACGCAGTATTTT,CASSPRGADTQYF
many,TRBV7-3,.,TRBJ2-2,TGTGCCAGCAGCTTAAATCCGTCAACCGGGGAGCTGTTTTTT,CASSLNPSTGELFF
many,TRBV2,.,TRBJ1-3,TGTGCCAGCAGTGTTGATGGAAACACCATATATTTT,CASSVDGNTIYF
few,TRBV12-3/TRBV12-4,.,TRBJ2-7,TGTGCCAGCAGTTTCGAAGGACGGGACTACGAGCAGTACTTC,CASSFEGRDYEQYF
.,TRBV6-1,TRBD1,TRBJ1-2,TGTGCCAGCACCCCTGGACAGGTCTATGGCTACACCTTC,CASTPGQVYGYTF
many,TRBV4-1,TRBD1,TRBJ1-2,TGCGCCAGCAGCCAAATCCGGACAGGCTATGGCTACACCTTC,CASSQIRTGYGYTF
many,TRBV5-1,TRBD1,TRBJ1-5,TGCGCCAGCAGCACCGGGACAGGGAATCATAAGGATCAGCCCCAGCATTTT,CASSTGTGNHKDQPQHF
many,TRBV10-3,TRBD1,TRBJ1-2,TGTGCCATCATTTCATCGGACAGGGTAAATGGCTACACCTTC,CAIISSDRVNGYTF
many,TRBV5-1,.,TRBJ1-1,TGCGCCAGCAGCCGGGTGGGGGTTACGAACACTGAAGCTTTCTTT,CASSRVGVTNTEAFF
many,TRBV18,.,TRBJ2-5,TGTGCCAGCTCACCAGCTTTTCAAGAGACCCAGTACTTC,CASSPAFQETQYF
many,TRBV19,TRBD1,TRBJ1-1,TGTGCCAGTAGCCCTCTGACAGGGTACACTGAAGCTTTCTTT,CASSPLTGYTEAFF
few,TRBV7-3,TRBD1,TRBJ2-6,TGTGCCAGCAGCTTAAGTCGGACAGGGGGGGCCAACGTCCTGACTTTC,CASSLSRTGGANVLTF
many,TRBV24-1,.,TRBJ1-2,TGTGCCACCAGTCTCGGGGCAGGAGGCTATGGCTACACCTTC,CATSLGAGGYGYTF
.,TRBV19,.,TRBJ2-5,TGTGCCAGTAGTAACTCCCCCGGGGGTGGAGAGACCCAGTACTTC,CASSNSPGGGETQYF
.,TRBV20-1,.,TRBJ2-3,TGCAGTGCTAGTTCGGCGGGGGCTAGCACAGATACGCAGTATTTT,CSASSAGASTDTQYF
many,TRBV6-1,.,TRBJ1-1,TGTGCCAGCAGTGAAGTCAGACTTGACTCTGAAGCTTTCTTT,CASSEVRLDSEAFF
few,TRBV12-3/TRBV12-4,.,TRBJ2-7,TGTGCCAGCAGTACTAGCTGGAACGAGCAGTACTTC,CASSTSWNEQYF
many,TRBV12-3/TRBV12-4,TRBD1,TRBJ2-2,TGTGCCAGCAGCGTGGGACAGGGGGCGACCGGGGAGCTGTTTTTT,CASSVGQGATGELFF
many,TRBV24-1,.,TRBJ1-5,TGTGCCACCAGTGATCCTCGACGGAACAATCAGCCCCAGCATTTT,CATSDPRRNNQPQHF
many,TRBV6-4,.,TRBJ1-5,TGTGCCAGCAGTTCCCATCCTCGGGTAAGCAATCAGCCCCAGCATTTT,CASSSHPRVSNQPQHF
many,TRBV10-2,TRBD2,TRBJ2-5,TGCGCCAGCAGCCCCGCGGGGGGAGAACAAGAGACCCAGTACTTC,CASSPAGGEQETQYF
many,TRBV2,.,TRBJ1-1,TGTGCCAGCAGGGCAGACCTGAACACTGAAGCTTTCTTT,CASRADLNTEAFF
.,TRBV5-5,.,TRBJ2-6,TGTGCCGGCAGCCCTTATCCGGCTGGGGCCAACGTCCTGACTTTC,CAGSPYPAGANVLTF
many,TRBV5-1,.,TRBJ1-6,TGCGCCAGCAGCTTGAGGTCTGTGGCTCGGAATTCACCCCTCCACTTT,CASSLRSVARNSPLHF